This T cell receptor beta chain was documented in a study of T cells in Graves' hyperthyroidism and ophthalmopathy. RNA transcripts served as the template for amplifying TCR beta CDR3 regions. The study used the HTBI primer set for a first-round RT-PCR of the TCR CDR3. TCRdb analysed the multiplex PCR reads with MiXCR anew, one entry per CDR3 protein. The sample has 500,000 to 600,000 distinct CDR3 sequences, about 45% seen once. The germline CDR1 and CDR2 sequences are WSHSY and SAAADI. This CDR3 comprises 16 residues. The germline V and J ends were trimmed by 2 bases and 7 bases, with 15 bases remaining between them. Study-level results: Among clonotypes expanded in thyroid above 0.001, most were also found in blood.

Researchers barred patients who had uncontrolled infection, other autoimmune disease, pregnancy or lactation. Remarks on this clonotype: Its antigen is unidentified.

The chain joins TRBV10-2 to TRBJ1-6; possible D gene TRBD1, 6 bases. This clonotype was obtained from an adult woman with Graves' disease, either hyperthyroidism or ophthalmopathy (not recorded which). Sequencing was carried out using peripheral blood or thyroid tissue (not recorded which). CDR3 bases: TGCGCCAGCAGTGAGACAGGGTGGAGGGCAAATTCACCCCTCCACTTT. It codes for CASSETGWRANSPLHF.